Each of the 27 T cell receptor beta chains below was sequenced from the same sample in a study of T-cell memory formation after mild COVID-19. Using its own MiXCR run on the 5' RACE reads, TCRdb lists one record per CDR3 protein. The top ten hold more than 3% of the sample, which has over 150,000 distinct CDR3 sequences, less than 20% seen once. The sequencing input was PBMCs or a T cell subset sorted from them (not recorded which). Receptor source: a man aged 18 to 30 who had mild COVID-19 (a few samples of this study predate the infection). Cell type and time point are not known.

In this sample, this clonotype turned up a few times. The chain is built from TRBV4-3 and TRBJ1-1, with D uncertain. The CDR3 runs to 14 residues. V was cut by 3 bases and J by 5 bases, with 13 bases left in between. CDR1 and CDR2 from the germline V gene are LGHNA and YSLEER. CDR3 sequence (DNA): TGCGCCAGCAGCCATTCCGGTTCCGGGACTGAAGCTTTCTTT. It specifies CASSHSGSGTEAFF.

V usage is TRBV5-6 and J usage is TRBJ1-5; D is unclear. Trimming took 1 base from V and 5 from J, leaving 10 bases between them. The CDR3 runs to 14 residues. CDR1 is SGHDT and CDR2 is YYEEEE in the germline V gene. This CDR3 is CASSLWGGHQPQHF. The CDR3 DNA follows: TGTGCCAGCAGCTTGTGGGGTGGGCATCAGCCCCAGCATTTT.

This clonotype has only a few counts. The V and J genes are TRBV6-2 or TRBV6-3 and TRBJ1-3; D gene ambiguous. CDR1 is MNHEY and CDR2 is SVGEGT in the germline V gene. Trimming pared 6 bases from V and 2 bases from J, leaving 8 bases between. The CDR3 is made up of 13 amino acids. CDR3 coding DNA: TGTGCCAGCAGGGATCCCGCTGGAAACACCATATATTTT. This translates into CASRDPAGNTIYF.

This chain uses TRBV29-1 with TRBJ1-1; D uncertain. CDR1 is SQVTM and CDR2 is ANQGSEA in the germline V gene. The ends were cut back, 4 bases at V and 4 bases at J, with 7 bases in the middle. There are 11 residues in the CDR3. The CDR3 loop is CSVGAATEAFF. The CDR3 bases are TGCAGCGTTGGGGCGGCCACTGAAGCTTTCTTT.

This chain uses TRBV12-3 or TRBV12-4 with TRBJ2-1, with 8 bases lining up with TRBD1. V gave up 5 bases and J gave up 2 bases; unmatched junction bases: 5. The CDR3 extends over 15 amino acids. CDR3 sequence reads: CASSPSGQAYNEQFF. CDR3 nucleotides: TGTGCCAGCAGTCCCTCGGGACAGGCCTACAATGAGCAGTTCTTC.

The chain combines TRBV12-3 or TRBV12-4 with TRBJ2-6; D is ambiguous. CDR3 length: 12 amino acids. V was shortened by 5 bases and J by 7 bases, with 6 bases between the two germline ends. CDR3: CASSLTANVLTF. As DNA, the CDR3 is TGTGCCAGCAGTCTAACCGCCAACGTCCTGACTTTC.

Many counts were recorded for this clonotype. V and J are TRBV18 and TRBJ1-1, with TRBD1 identical over 7 bases. The CDR3 consists of 13 residues. J lost 1 base, V lost 6 bases, and 2 bases had no gene match. Germline V gene lookup returns CDR1 KGHSH and CDR2 LQKENI. The CDR3 loop is CASSGQSNTEAFF. DNA of the CDR3: TGTGCCAGCTCGGGACAGTCGAACACTGAAGCTTTCTTT.

This rearrangement joins TRBV5-1 to TRBJ1-6; TRBD1 might be the D (6 bases). The length of the CDR3 is 15 residues. The V gene lost 7 bases and the J gene lost 5 bases, with 16 bases spanning the gap. The germline gives CDR1 SGHRS, CDR2 YFSETQ. The CDR3 sequence: CASGLRTAHNSPLHF. DNA for the CDR3: TGCGCCAGCGGACTAAGGACAGCCCATAATTCACCCCTCCACTTT.

This clonotype was picked up many times. The chain uses TRBV6-2 or TRBV6-3 and TRBJ1-2; D is undetermined. The CDR3 contains 14 residues. Trimming shortened V by 5 bases and J by 1 base, and 11 bases separated the two germline ends. Germline values: CDR1 MNHEY, CDR2 SVGEGT. CDR3 loop: CASSTPGVNYGYTF. The DNA of the CDR3 is TGTGCCAGCAGTACTCCGGGCGTTAACTATGGCTACACCTTC.

This clonotype has at least ten counts. The CDR3 coding sequence is TGTGCCAGCAGCTCCGATGGCAGGGAAGGCACAGATACGCAGTATTTT. Translation: CASSSDGREGTDTQYF. The chain couples TRBV7-9 to TRBJ2-3, with a tentative D call TRBD1 (5 bases). Trimming stripped 4 bases from V and 1 base from J, with 15 bases between. CDR1 and CDR2 (germline): SEHNR, FQNEAQ (reference sequence). There are 16 residues in the CDR3.

The CDR3 protein is CASSPRLRNSPLHF. CDR3 nucleotide sequence: TGTGCCAGCAGTCCAAGATTAAGGAATTCACCCCTCCACTTT. The V call is TRBV14, the J call TRBJ1-6; D uncertain. V gave up 6 bases and J gave up 7 bases, with 13 bases separating them. Germline-derived CDR1 and CDR2 are SGHDN and FVKESK. CDR3 length: 14 residues. The complete variable domain, with remaining parts taken from reference TRBV14 and TRBJ1-6, reads EAGVTQFPSHSVIEKGQTVTLRCDPISGHDNLYWYRRVMGKEIKFLLHFVKESKQDESGMPNNRFLAERTGGTYSTLKVQPAELEDSGVYFCASSPRLRNSPLHFGNGTRLTVT.

The chain is built from TRBV18 and TRBJ2-7; no clear D. Germline V CDR1 and CDR2: KGHSH, LQKENI. The CDR3 covers 14 residues. Trimming took off 5 bases at V and 5 bases at J, with 16 bases between the two ends. In nucleotides, the CDR3 is TGTGCCAGCTCAACATACAAGGGAATCCACGAGCAGTACGTC. Translation: CASSTYKGIHEQYV.

The gene calls are TRBV20-1 and TRBJ2-3; 11 nucleotides line up with TRBD2. The CDR3 runs to 16 residues. Germline V gene lookup returns CDR1 DFQATT and CDR2 SNEGSKA (reference sequence). V shed 6 bases and J 0 bases; nucleotides not matched to a gene: 8. The CDR3 loop reads CSAGTSGYFSTDTQYF. DNA for the CDR3: TGCAGTGCCGGGACTAGCGGATACTTTAGCACAGATACGCAGTATTTT.

The chain links TRBV2 to TRBJ2-1; 10 positions agree with TRBD2. V lost 4 bases, J lost 4 bases, and 1 base stayed unmatched. Germline values: CDR1 SNHLY, CDR2 FYNNEI. The CDR3 is made up of 14 amino acids. CDR3 sequence (DNA): TGTGCCAGCAGTGGAGCGGGGGGGTACAATGAGCAGTTCTTC. Its protein product is CASSGAGGYNEQFF.

There are a few counts of this clonotype. V and J are TRBV9 and TRBJ1-3, with D uncertain. There are 14 residues in the CDR3. Per germline, CDR1 SGDLS and CDR2 YYNGEE. V was pared by 2 bases and J by 3 bases, with 9 bases between. The CDR3 bases are TGTGCCAGCAGCGTTGGGGTGGGTGGAAACACCATATATTTT. This codes for CASSVGVGGNTIYF. Filled out from reference TRBV9 and TRBJ1-3, the complete variable domain reads DSGVTQTPKHLITATGQRVTLRCSPRSGDLSVYWYQQSLDQGLQFLIQYYNGEERAKGNILERFSAQQFPDLHSELNLSSLELGDSALYFCASSVGVGGNTIYFGEGSWLTVV.

The chain uses TRBV2 and TRBJ2-1; the match to TRBD2 covers 10 bases. The J segment lost 8 bases and the V segment lost 8 bases, leaving 9 bases of the junction unmatched. The CDR3 has 14 residues. Looked up from germline, CDR1 is SNHLY and CDR2 is FYNNEI. As DNA, the CDR3 is TGTGCCAGCGTCAAGCGGGGGGGCCCCGATGAGCAGTTCTTC. This sequence encodes CASVKRGGPDEQFF.

This clonotype has just a few counts. V is TRBV5-1 and J is TRBJ2-7, with 12 bases fitting TRBD1. V gave up 3 bases and J gave up 6 bases; unmatched junction bases: 4. The CDR3 has 14 amino acids. CDR1 is SGHRS, CDR2 YFSETQ, per germline. CDR3 DNA sequence: TGCGCCAGCAGCTCGGGACAGGGGGCACGCGAGCAGTACTTC. Amino acid sequence: CASSSGQGAREQYF.

This clonotype was detected many times. The rearrangement links TRBV5-1 to TRBJ2-2; no firm D call. V was trimmed by 0 bases and J by 6 bases, leaving 6 bases between them. Germline V gene sequence: CDR1 SGHRS, CDR2 YFSETQ. The CDR3 totals 13 residues. CDR3 residues: CASSLDLAGELFF. In nucleotides, the CDR3 is TGCGCCAGCAGCTTGGACCTCGCCGGGGAGCTGTTTTTT.

This clonotype turned up a few times. The J gene is TRBJ1-1, the V gene TRBV7-2, with a possible D match to TRBD1 (5 bases). The V end was cut by 5 bases, the J end by 4 bases, with 11 bases between. This CDR3 has 13 amino acids. CDR1 SGHTA and CDR2 FQGNSA come from the germline V gene. CDR3 amino acids: CASSRGAGTEAFF. Here the CDR3 DNA reads TGTGCCAGCAGCAGGGGTGCAGGCACTGAAGCTTTCTTT.

This clonotype was recorded many times. The chain uses TRBV7-2 and TRBJ2-7; D uncertain. The CDR3 contains 14 residues. Germline CDR1 and CDR2: SGHTA and FQGNSA. The V and J ends lost 1 base and 7 bases respectively, with 14 bases between them. The CDR3 nucleotides read TGTGCCAGCAGCTTAGGGGCAGGTCCTTGGGAGCAGTACGTC. Its protein product is CASSLGAGPWEQYV.

This clonotype was observed a handful of times. The chain couples TRBV12-3 or TRBV12-4 to TRBJ1-5; 7 nucleotides match TRBD1. The CDR3 has 15 amino acids. V lost 7 bases to trimming and J lost 4 bases; unmatched junction nucleotides: 10. DNA for the CDR3: TGTGCCAGCACCAAAAGACAGGGCGCAAATCAGCCCCAGCATTTT. This sequence encodes CASTKRQGANQPQHF.

The chain has TRBV9 and TRBJ2-7; D tentatively fits TRBD1 or TRBD2 (6 bases each). The CDR3 totals 15 residues. Per the germline V gene, CDR1 is SGDLS and CDR2 is YYNGEE. V lost 0 bases and J 2 bases, leaving 12 bases between the germline ends. The CDR3 reads CASSVGGANPYEQYF. Written as DNA, the CDR3 is TGTGCCAGCAGCGTAGGGGGGGCGAATCCCTACGAGCAGTACTTC.

This sequence joins TRBV20-1 and TRBJ2-3, with 9 bases identical to TRBD2. This CDR3 spans 15 amino acids. In germline, CDR1 is DFQATT, CDR2 SNEGSKA (reference sequence). V dropped 6 bases and J dropped 4; count of bases not matched to a gene: 11. The CDR3 protein is CSACQAGGDPDTQYF. CDR3 sequence (DNA): TGCAGTGCCTGCCAGGCGGGGGGGGATCCAGATACGCAGTATTTT.

In its sample, this clonotype was seen a few times. V is TRBV20-1 and J is TRBJ2-7; D is uncertain. CDR3 length: 12 residues. Germline CDR1 reads DFQATT; CDR2 reads SNEGSKA (reference sequence). Trimming pared 2 bases from V and 2 bases from J, leaving 7 bases between. CDR3 sequence reads: CSARLSTYEQYV. CDR3 nucleotides: TGCAGTGCTAGACTCTCGACCTACGAGCAGTACGTC.

This chain connects TRBV6-5 to TRBJ2-2; D may be TRBD1 (6 bases). V lost 7 bases and J 4 bases, leaving 16 bases between the germline ends. The CDR3 spans 15 residues. Germline lookup yields CDR1 MNHEY and CDR2 SVGAGI. CDR3 residues: CASNRGTGRTGELFF. The CDR3, as DNA: TGTGCCAGCAACCGGGGAACAGGGCGCACCGGGGAGCTGTTTTTT.

This clonotype showed up just once. The V call is TRBV29-1, the J call TRBJ2-5; D tentatively reads TRBD1 or TRBD2 (5 bases each). V lost 6 bases to trimming and J lost 3 bases, with 17 bases between them. CDR3 length equals 14 residues. Germline assignment: CDR1 SQVTM and CDR2 ANQGSEA. CDR3 sequence reads: CSVRGRIREETQYF. In nucleotides, the CDR3 is TGCAGCGTGAGGGGACGGATCCGCGAAGAGACCCAGTACTTC. Full variable domain (outside the CDR3, taken from reference TRBV29-1 and TRBJ2-5): SAVISQKPSRDICQRGTSLTIQCQVDSQVTMMFWYRQQPGQSLTLIATANQGSEATYESGFVIDKFPISRPNLTFSTLTVSNMSPEDSSIYLCSVRGRIREETQYFGPGTRLLVL.

The chain has TRBV28 and TRBJ1-1; D remains unclear. With 6 bases removed from V and 8 bases from J, the gap between germline ends came to 16 bases. The CDR3 extends over 13 amino acids. Germline CDR1 is MDHEN and CDR2 is SYDVKM. The DNA of the CDR3 is TGTGCCAGCAGGCAGGTCGACGGACGGGAAGCTTTCTTT. Encoded protein: CASRQVDGREAFF.